This record looks at one T cell receptor beta chain sequence and its context. Antigen unknown. This CDR3 is 17 amino acids long. The V gene lost 2 bases and the J gene lost 4 bases, with 19 bases spanning the gap. Germline lookup yields CDR1 SGDLS and CDR2 YYNGEE. PBMCs were cryopreserved, and 2 to 2.5 micrograms of genomic DNA from them went into TCR beta libraries. This entry belongs to a study of cytotoxic CD8 clonotypes in ibrutinib-treated CLL. Study-wide background: Included were 10 to 12 relapsed/refractory and about 14 treatment-naive patients, of whom around 17 were IGHV unmutated. The taking of response samples occurred after a median about 12 months of treatment, with a range of 6 to 36. Overall study findings and caveats: Clonality was elevated at ibrutinib response and had returned toward baseline at progression.

Assay used: immunoSEQ multiplex PCR; TCRdb lists only in-frame clones, some missing. In the table there are 150,000 to 200,000 clones, roughly 88% of which are singletons. The chain carries TRBV9 and TRBJ2-1; no reliable D call. The source of this sequence is a human donor with chronic lymphocytic leukemia. The specimen comprised PBMCs, sampled at disease progression, from a patient treated with ibrutinib. The CDR3 nucleotides read TGTGCCAGCAGCGTTGACCGAATCCTCCCGTCATACAATGAGCAGTTCTTC. This translates into CASSVDRILPSYNEQFF. Full variable domain (remainder filled in from reference TRBV9 and TRBJ2-1): DSGVTQTPKHLITATGQRVTLRCSPRSGDLSVYWYQQSLDQGLQFLIQYYNGEERAKGNILERFSAQQFPDLHSELNLSSLELGDSALYFCASSVDRILPSYNEQFFGPGTRLTVL.